This section outlines one TCR beta chain sequence together with its context. Its matching antigen is unknown. No cell sorting was done before RNA was extracted from the tissue. Chemotherapy-naive patients with new lung cancer underwent thoracic surgery in China, August–November 2014. The CDR3 is made up of 14 amino acids. Trimming cost V 8 bases and J 7 bases; bases outside gene matches: 9. Germline CDR1 is DFQATT and CDR2 is SNEGSKA (reference sequence). This sample is drawn from a study of tumor and adjacent non-tumor tissue in lung cancer. Study-level points and caveats: Normal lung showed higher cumulative top 100 clone frequency than tumor.

The library came from three nested PCR rounds adapted from ARM-PCR protocols. TCRdb reanalysed the multiplex PCR reads using MiXCR and keeps one entry per CDR3 protein. This sample carries 71,000 or so distinct CDR3 sequences, around 86% of them seen once, and the ten largest clones take 10% to 15%. The rearrangement joins TRBV20-1 to TRBJ2-2, with TRBD1 matching over 11 bases. The TCR sequence derives from a woman in her forties or fifties with non-small cell lung cancer. Source material: lung tumor tissue. CDR3 sequence: CSFGGQGALGELFF. CDR3 DNA: TGCAGTTTTGGAGGACAGGGGGCGCTCGGGGAGCTGTTTTTT.